This T cell receptor beta chain was obtained from a study of shared clonotypes between healthy human individuals. Data came from immunoSEQ multiplex PCR; TCRdb stores just in-frame clones and leaves some out. The sample contains about 1.1 million clones, 70% to 85% of which appear only once. V shed 7 bases and J shed 4 bases, with 16 bases lying between them. The CDR3 has 14 amino acids. Germline assignment: CDR1 MNHNS and CDR2 SASEGT. The chain recombines TRBV6-1 with TRBJ1-1, with D uncertain. Material for sequencing was memory CD4+ T cells from PBMCs. Subset here: CD45RA-negative fraction. The clonotype was recovered from a man between 18 and 35 years old in good health. Some clones in this sample may be carry-over from other donors' samples. CDR3 protein: CASTTTISATEAFF. The DNA of the CDR3 is TGTGCCAGCACTACAACGATTTCGGCCACTGAAGCTTTCTTT.